This record covers a single TCR beta chain. Its specificity is not known. Patients all relapsed after autologous stem cell transplantation, and there was variation in brentuximab vedotin exposure. Method: immunoSEQ multiplex PCR; TCRdb's copy keeps in-frame clones and lacks some. The table records 20,000 to 25,000 clones, roughly 72% of them present only once. Between the trimmed V and J ends, which lost 4 bases and 7 bases, there was a span of 20 bases. The CDR3 runs 15 residues. CDR1 is LGHNA, CDR2 YSLEER, per germline. This sample was included in a study of PD-1 blockade in classical Hodgkin lymphoma. The study, taken as a whole, reports: Newly diagnosed patients had baseline TCR diversity that was reportedly lower than that of healthy donors.

The sequence was obtained from a human donor with classical Hodgkin lymphoma. Sequencing was performed on peripheral blood mononuclear cells (PBMCs), taken at baseline. The chain employs TRBV4-3 and TRBJ2-7; D may be TRBD2 (6 bases). CDR3 DNA sequence: TGCGCCAGCAGCCCGACTGGGACTGTTCGGTGGGAGCAGTACTTC. The encoded protein is CASSPTGTVRWEQYF.